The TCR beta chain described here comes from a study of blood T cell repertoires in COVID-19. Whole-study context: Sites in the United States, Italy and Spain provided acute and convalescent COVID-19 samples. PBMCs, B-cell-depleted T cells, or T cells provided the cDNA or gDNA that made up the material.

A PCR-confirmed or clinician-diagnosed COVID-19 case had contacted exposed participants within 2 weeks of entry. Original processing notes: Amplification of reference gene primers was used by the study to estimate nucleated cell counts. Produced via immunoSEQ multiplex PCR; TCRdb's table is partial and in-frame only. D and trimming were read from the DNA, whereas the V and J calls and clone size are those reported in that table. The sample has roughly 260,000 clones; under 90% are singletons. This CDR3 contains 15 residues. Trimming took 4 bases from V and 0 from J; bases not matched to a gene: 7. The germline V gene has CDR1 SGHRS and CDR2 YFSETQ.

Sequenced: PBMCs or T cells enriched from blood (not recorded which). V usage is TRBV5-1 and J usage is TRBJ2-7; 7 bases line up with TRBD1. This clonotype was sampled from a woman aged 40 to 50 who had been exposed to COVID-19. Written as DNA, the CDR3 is TGCGCCAGCAGCACCGCCGGGACAGTCTCCTACGAGCAGTACTTC. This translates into CASSTAGTVSYEQYF.